The clone carrying this T cell receptor (beta chain) has only a few counts. Every isolated RNA sample was fully reverse transcribed, so sequencing captured expressed TCRB transcripts. About 3.6 million reads were obtained on average from naive, central memory and regulatory T cell samples. Clones were read by immunoSEQ multiplex PCR, and TCRdb kept only the in-frame ones, dropping some. In the table there are 850,000 to 900,000 clones, 17% of which are singletons. CDR3 length equals 13 residues. Trimming took off 3 bases at V and 6 bases at J, with 8 bases between the two ends. The germline V gene encodes CDR1 SNHLY and CDR2 FYNNEI. The sample comes from a study of beta chain features in type 1 diabetes.

Specimen: naive CD4+ T cells from blood. This TCR derives from a woman younger than 35 in good health. The chain has TRBV2 and TRBJ2-2; no definite D call. In DNA form, the CDR3 reads TGTGCCAGCAGTGAGAGAGAGGCCGGGGAGCTGTTTTTT. Its translation: CASSEREAGELFF.